This entry features one TCR beta chain sequence. CDR3 length equals 15 residues. V was cut by 5 bases and J by 6 bases, with 20 bases left in between. Germline CDR1 and CDR2: SGHRS and YFSETQ. In the original analysis: Researchers report that nucleated cell counts were estimated from reference gene primer amplification. Profiling relied on immunoSEQ multiplex PCR, and the TCRdb table lists in-frame clones only, not all of them. V and J calls and clone size are those listed in that table; D and trimming were worked out from the DNA. The table shows around 100,000 clones, with less than 80% occurring only once. The data belong to a study of blood T cell repertoires in COVID-19. Across the study: Nucleic acid was either cDNA or gDNA, and it came from T cells, B-cell-depleted T cells, or PBMCs.

Material for sequencing was peripheral blood. The sequence derives from a man aged 65 to 85 with active or convalescent COVID-19. The chain carries TRBV5-1 and TRBJ1-2; D perhaps matches TRBD1 (5 bases). DNA for the CDR3: TGCGCCAGCAGACCCTGGAGGGGTGAAGGAAATGGCTACACCTTC. Residues: CASRPWRGEGNGYTF.